The T cell receptor beta chain under discussion was sequenced for a study of blood T cell repertoires in COVID-19. Study-level information: The samples span acute and convalescent COVID-19 from the United States, Italy and Spain. In each case, the material was cDNA or gDNA derived from T cells, B-cell-depleted T cells, or PBMCs.

Germline V gene data show CDR1 as LNHDA and CDR2 as SQIVND (reference sequence). Trimming at V came to 3 bases and at J to 8 bases, leaving 7 bases not matched to a gene. The CDR3 spans 14 residues. In the original processing: Reference gene primer amplification gave nucleated cell count estimates. Assay: immunoSEQ multiplex PCR; the TCRdb copy retains only in-frame clones and omits some. That table is the source of V, J and clone size, and D and trimming were worked out from the DNA. The sample lists some 250,000 clones, 86% occurring once. Specimen: peripheral blood. This receptor was obtained from a man aged 55 to 70 with acute or convalescent COVID-19. The V call is TRBV19, the J call TRBJ2-1; 7 bases agree with TRBD2. CDR3: CASSILTSFDEQFF. The CDR3, as DNA: TGTGCCAGTAGTATTTTGACTAGCTTTGATGAGCAGTTCTTC. The full variable domain, with the rest looked up from reference TRBV19 and TRBJ2-1, is DGGITQSPKYLFRKEGQNVTLSCEQNLNHDAMYWYRQDPGQGLRLIYYSQIVNDFQKGDIAEGYSVSREKKESFPLTVTSAQKNPTAFYLCASSILTSFDEQFFGPGTRLTVL.